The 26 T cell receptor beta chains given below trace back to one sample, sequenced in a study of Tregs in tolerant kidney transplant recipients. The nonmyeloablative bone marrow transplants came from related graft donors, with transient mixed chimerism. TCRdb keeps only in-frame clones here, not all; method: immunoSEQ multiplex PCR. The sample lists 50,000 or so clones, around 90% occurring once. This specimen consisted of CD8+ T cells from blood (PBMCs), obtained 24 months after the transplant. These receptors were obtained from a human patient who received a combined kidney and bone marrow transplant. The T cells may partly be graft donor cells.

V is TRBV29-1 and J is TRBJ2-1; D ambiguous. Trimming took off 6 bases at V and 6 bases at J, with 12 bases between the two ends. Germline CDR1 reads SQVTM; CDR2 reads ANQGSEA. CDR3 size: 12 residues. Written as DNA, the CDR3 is TGCAGCGTCACCCAAATGCGCAATGAGCAGTTCTTC. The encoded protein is CSVTQMRNEQFF.

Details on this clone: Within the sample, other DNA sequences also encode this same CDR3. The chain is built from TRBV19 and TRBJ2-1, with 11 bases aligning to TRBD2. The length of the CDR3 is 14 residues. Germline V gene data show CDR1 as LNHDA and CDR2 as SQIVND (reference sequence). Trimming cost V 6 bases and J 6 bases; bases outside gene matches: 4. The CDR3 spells CASSLAGGLNEQFF. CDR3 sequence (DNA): TGTGCCAGTAGCCTAGCGGGGGGCCTCAATGAGCAGTTCTTC. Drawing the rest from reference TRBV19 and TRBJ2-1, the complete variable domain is DGGITQSPKYLFRKEGQNVTLSCEQNLNHDAMYWYRQDPGQGLRLIYYSQIVNDFQKGDIAEGYSVSREKKESFPLTVTSAQKNPTAFYLCASSLAGGLNEQFFGPGTRLTVL.

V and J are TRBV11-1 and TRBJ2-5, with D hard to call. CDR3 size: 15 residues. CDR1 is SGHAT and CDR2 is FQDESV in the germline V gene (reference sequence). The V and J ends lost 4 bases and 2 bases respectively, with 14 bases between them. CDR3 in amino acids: CASSSTPTEQETQYF. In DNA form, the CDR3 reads TGTGCCAGCAGCTCGACCCCGACGGAGCAAGAGACCCAGTACTTC.

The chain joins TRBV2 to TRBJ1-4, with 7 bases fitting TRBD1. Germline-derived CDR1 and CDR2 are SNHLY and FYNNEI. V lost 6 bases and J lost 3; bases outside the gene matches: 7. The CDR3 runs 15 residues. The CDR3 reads CASRETGKANEKLFF. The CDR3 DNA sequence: TGTGCCAGCAGGGAGACAGGGAAGGCTAATGAAAAACTGTTTTTT.

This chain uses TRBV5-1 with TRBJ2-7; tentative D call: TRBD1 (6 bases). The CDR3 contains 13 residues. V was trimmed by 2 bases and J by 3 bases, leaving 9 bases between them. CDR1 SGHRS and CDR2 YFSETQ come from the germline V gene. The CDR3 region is CASSFRDNYEQYF. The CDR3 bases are TGCGCCAGCAGCTTTCGGGACAACTACGAGCAGTACTTC.

For the CDR3, the DNA is TGTGCCAGCAGCGAAGGGACTAGACACAATGAGCAGTTCTTC. This encodes CASSEGTRHNEQFF. The chain employs TRBV9 and TRBJ2-1, with 8 bases identical to TRBD2. V trimming: 3 bases; J trimming: 5 bases; junction bases outside the gene matches: 4. There are 14 residues in the CDR3. Germline V CDR1 and CDR2: SGDLS, YYNGEE.

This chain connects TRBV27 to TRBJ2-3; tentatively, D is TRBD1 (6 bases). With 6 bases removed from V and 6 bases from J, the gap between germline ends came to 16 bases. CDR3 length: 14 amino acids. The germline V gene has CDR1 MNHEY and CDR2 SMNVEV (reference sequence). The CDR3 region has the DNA TGTGCCAGCAGCCCCCTGGGGGCGGTCGATACGCAGTATTTT. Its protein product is CASSPLGAVDTQYF.

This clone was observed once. The CDR3 region has the DNA TGCAGCGTTGTTGCGGGAATTACCTACGAGCAGTACTTC. Residues: CSVVAGITYEQYF. V is TRBV29-1 and J is TRBJ2-7; possibly TRBD2 for D (6 bases). The CDR3 sequence is 13 residues long. The ends were cut back, 4 bases at V and 2 bases at J, with 12 bases in the middle. Germline values: CDR1 SQVTM, CDR2 ANQGSEA.

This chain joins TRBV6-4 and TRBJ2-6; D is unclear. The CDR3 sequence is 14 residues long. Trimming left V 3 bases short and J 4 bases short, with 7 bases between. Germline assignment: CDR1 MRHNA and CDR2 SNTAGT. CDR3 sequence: CASSEGFGANVLTF. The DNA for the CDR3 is TGTGCCAGCAGTGAGGGCTTCGGGGCCAACGTCCTGACTTTC.

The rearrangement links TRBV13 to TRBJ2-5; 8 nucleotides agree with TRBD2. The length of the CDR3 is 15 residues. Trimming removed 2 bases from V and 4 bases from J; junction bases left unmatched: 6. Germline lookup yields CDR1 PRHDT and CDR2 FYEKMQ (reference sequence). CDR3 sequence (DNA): TGTGCCAGCAGCTTATTCGGGGGGGCCGTAGAGACCCAGTACTTC. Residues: CASSLFGGAVETQYF. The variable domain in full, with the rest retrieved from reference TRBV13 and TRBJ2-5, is AAGVIQSPRHLIKEKRETATLKCYPIPRHDTVYWYQQGPGQDPQFLISFYEKMQSDKGSIPDRFSAQQFSDYHSELNMSSLELGDSALYFCASSLFGGAVETQYFGPGTRLLVL.

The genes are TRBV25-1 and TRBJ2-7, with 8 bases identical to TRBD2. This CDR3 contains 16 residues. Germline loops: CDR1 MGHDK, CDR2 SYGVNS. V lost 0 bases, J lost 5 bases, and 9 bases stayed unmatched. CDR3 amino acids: CASSEYPPAGVNEQYF. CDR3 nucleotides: TGTGCCAGCAGTGAATATCCCCCAGCGGGAGTGAACGAGCAGTACTTC.

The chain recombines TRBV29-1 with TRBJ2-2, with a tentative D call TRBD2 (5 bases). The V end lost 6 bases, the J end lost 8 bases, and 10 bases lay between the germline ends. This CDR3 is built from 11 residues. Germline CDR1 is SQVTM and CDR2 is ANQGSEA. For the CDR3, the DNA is TGCAGCGTCCTTCGAGGGGGGGAGCTGTTTTTT. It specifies CSVLRGGELFF.

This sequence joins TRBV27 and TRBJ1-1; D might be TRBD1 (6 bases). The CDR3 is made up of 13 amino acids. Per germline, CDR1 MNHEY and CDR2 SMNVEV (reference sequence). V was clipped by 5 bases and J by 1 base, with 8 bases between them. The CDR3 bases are TGTGCCAGCAGTGGACAGTCGAACACTGAAGCTTTCTTT. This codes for CASSGQSNTEAFF.

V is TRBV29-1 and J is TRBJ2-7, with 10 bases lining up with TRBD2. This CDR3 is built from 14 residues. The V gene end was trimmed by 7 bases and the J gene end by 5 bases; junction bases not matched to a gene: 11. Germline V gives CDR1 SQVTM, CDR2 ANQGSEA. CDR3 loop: CSAEGPSGRDEQYF. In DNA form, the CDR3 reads TGCAGCGCCGAGGGGCCCAGCGGGAGGGACGAGCAGTACTTC.

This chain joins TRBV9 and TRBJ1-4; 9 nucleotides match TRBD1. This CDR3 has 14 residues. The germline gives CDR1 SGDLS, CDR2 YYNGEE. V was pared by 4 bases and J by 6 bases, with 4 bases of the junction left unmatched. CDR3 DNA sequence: TGTGCCAGCAGCCCCCGGACAGGGGATGAAAAACTGTTTTTT. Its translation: CASSPRTGDEKLFF.

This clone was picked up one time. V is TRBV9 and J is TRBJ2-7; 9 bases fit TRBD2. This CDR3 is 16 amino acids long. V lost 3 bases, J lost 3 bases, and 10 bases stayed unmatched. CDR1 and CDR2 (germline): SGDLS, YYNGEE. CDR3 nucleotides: TGTGCCAGCAGCGGATATGGAGTAGCGGGAGACTACGAGCAGTACTTC. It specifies CASSGYGVAGDYEQYF.

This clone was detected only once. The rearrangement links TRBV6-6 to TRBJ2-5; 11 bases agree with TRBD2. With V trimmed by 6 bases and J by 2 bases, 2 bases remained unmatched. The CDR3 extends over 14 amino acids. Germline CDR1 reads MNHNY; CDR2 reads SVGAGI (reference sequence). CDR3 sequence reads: CASRTSGVQETQYF. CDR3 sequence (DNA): TGTGCCAGCAGGACTAGCGGGGTGCAAGAGACCCAGTACTTC.

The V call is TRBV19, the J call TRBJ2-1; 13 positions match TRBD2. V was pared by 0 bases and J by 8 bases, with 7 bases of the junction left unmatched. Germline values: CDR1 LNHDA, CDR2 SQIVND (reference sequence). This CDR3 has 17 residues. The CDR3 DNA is TGTGCCAGTAGTATAGAACTAGCGGGGGGGCCGGGCGATGAGCAGTTCTTC. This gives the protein CASSIELAGGPGDEQFF. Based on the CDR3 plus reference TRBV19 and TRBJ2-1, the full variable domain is DGGITQSPKYLFRKEGQNVTLSCEQNLNHDAMYWYRQDPGQGLRLIYYSQIVNDFQKGDIAEGYSVSREKKESFPLTVTSAQKNPTAFYLCASSIELAGGPGDEQFFGPGTRLTVL.

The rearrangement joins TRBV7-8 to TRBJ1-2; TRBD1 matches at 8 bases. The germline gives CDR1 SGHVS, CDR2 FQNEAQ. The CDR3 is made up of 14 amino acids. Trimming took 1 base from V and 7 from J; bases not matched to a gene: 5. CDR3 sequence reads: CASSLVGQGGGYTF. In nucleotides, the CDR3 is TGTGCCAGCAGCTTAGTCGGACAGGGTGGTGGCTACACCTTC.

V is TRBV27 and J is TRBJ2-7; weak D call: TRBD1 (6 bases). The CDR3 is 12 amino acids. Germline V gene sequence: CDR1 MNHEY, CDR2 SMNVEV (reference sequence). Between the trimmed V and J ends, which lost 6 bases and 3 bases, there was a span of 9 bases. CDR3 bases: TGTGCCAGCAGCACAGGGTACTACGAGCAGTACTTC. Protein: CASSTGYYEQYF.

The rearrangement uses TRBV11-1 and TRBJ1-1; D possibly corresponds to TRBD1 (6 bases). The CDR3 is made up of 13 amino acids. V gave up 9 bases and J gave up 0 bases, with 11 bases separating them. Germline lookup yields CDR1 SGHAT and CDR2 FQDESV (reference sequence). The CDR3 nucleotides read TGTGCCAGTACAGGGACCATGAACACTGAAGCTTTCTTT. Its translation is CASTGTMNTEAFF. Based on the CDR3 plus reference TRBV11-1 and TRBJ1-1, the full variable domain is EAEVAQSPRYKITEKSQAVAFWCDPISGHATLYWYRQILGQGPELLVQFQDESVVDDSQLPKDRFSAERLKGVDSTLKIQPAELGDSAMYLCASTGTMNTEAFFGQGTRLTVV.

This chain's CDR3 is CASSSRLAGQSYEQYF. The CDR3 DNA reads as TGTGCCAGCAGCTCACGACTAGCGGGACAATCCTACGAGCAGTACTTC. The chain couples TRBV5-4 to TRBJ2-7; 11 positions match TRBD2. Unmatched junction bases numbered 6, after V lost 3 bases and J lost 1 base. The CDR3 totals 16 residues. Germline values: CDR1 SGHNT, CDR2 YYREEE (reference sequence). The variable domain in full, with the rest retrieved from reference TRBV5-4 and TRBJ2-7, is ETGVTQSPTHLIKTRGQQVTLRCSSQSGHNTVSWYQQALGQGPQFIFQYYREEENGRGNFPPRFSGLQFPNYSSELNVNALELDDSALYLCASSSRLAGQSYEQYFGPGTRLTVT.

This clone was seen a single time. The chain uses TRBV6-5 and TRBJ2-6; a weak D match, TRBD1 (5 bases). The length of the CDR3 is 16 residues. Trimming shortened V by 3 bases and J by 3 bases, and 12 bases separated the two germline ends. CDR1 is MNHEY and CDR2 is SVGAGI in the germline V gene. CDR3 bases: TGTGCCAGCAGTTATCAGGGCATTTTTGGGGCCAACGTCCTGACTTTC. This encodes CASSYQGIFGANVLTF.

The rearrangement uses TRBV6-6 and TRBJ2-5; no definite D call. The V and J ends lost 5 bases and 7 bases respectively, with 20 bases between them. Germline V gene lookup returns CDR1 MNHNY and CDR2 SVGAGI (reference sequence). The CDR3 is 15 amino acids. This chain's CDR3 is CASSLNRQSDWTQYF. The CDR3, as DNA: TGTGCCAGCAGTCTTAACCGGCAGTCCGACTGGACCCAGTACTTC.

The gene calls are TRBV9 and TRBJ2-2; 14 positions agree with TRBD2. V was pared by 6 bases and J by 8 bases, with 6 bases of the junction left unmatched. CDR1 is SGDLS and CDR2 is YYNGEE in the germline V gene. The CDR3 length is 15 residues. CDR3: CASTGTSGRSGELFF. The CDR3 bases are TGTGCCAGCACAGGGACTAGCGGGAGATCAGGGGAGCTGTTTTTT.

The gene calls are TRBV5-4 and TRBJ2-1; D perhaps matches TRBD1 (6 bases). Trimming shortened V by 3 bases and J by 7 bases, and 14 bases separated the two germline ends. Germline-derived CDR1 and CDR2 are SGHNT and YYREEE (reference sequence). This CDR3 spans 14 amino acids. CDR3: CASSSIGGRNEQFF. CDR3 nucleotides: TGTGCCAGCAGCTCAATAGGGGGAAGGAATGAGCAGTTCTTC. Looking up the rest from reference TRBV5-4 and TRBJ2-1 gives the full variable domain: ETGVTQSPTHLIKTRGQQVTLRCSSQSGHNTVSWYQQALGQGPQFIFQYYREEENGRGNFPPRFSGLQFPNYSSELNVNALELDDSALYLCASSSIGGRNEQFFGPGTRLTVL.